A selection of T cell receptor beta chains follows, all from one sample in a study of early T cells in non-severe SARS-CoV-2 infection. TCRdb re-derived calls from the 5' RACE reads in MiXCR, one entry per CDR3 protein. The table lists some 110,000 distinct CDR3 sequences, under 15% of them singletons, with around a fifth in the top ten. The sequenced sample was whole blood. These receptors all stem from an adult who was a healthcare worker with PCR-confirmed SARS-CoV-2 infection or an uninfected control (not recorded which). The CDR3 runs from the conserved cysteine through the conserved F or W. Fields, in order: D gene, V gene, clone size, J gene, CDR3 DNA, CDR3 protein. The D gene is left open where the match is weak. Clone size is shown for a subset of rows, as once, few, many or a class of expanded clone.

D: .
V: TRBV3-1
size: .
J: TRBJ1-1
DNA: TGTGCCAGCAGCCAAGGAGGGAATCCTGAAGCTTTCTTT
CDR3: CASSQGGNPEAFF

D: TRBD2
V: TRBV9
size: few
J: TRBJ2-5
DNA: TGTGCCAGCAGCGAAGGACTAGCGGTTTCGGCGACCCAGTACTTC
CDR3: CASSEGLAVSATQYF

D: TRBD1
V: TRBV18
size: .
J: TRBJ2-1
DNA: TGTGCCAGCTCACCATACAGGGGGAGAGACGATGAGCAGTTCTTC
CDR3: CASSPYRGRDDEQFF

D: .
V: TRBV20-1
size: .
J: TRBJ1-5
DNA: TGCAGTGCCCTCTCTGCCAGGGACAATCAGCCCCAGCATTTT
CDR3: CSALSARDNQPQHF

D: .
V: TRBV2
size: .
J: TRBJ2-7
DNA: TGTGCCAGCACCCCAGGACGCCAGACCTACGAGCAGTACTTC
CDR3: CASTPGRQTYEQYF

D: .
V: TRBV9
size: few
J: TRBJ2-5
DNA: TGTGCCAGTTCAGATGGCGGAACAGGGGAGACCCAGTACTTC
CDR3: CASSDGGTGETQYF

D: .
V: TRBV12-3/TRBV12-4
size: few
J: TRBJ2-7
DNA: TGTGCCAGCAGTTTTTCAGGGGTGCTCGGGACGGACCGCTACGAGCAGTACTTC
CDR3: CASSFSGVLGTDRYEQYF

D: TRBD2
V: TRBV4-1
size: few
J: TRBJ2-5
DNA: TGCGCCAGCAGCCTGTCCCGGGGGGACCAAGAGACCCAGTACTTC
CDR3: CASSLSRGDQETQYF

D: .
V: TRBV29-1
size: .
J: TRBJ1-2
DNA: TGCAGCGTTGCTACAGTTGGTGGCTACACCTTC
CDR3: CSVATVGGYTF

D: .
V: TRBV29-1
size: .
J: TRBJ2-5
DNA: TGCAGCGGCAGGGAAGAGACCCAGTACTTC
CDR3: CSGREETQYF

D: .
V: TRBV20-1
size: .
J: TRBJ1-2
DNA: TGCAGTGCTAACGGGTTAGGGTATGGCTACACCTTC
CDR3: CSANGLGYGYTF

D: TRBD1
V: TRBV5-1
size: .
J: TRBJ2-3
DNA: TGCGCCAGCAGGCCATTCGTAGGACAGGAAACAGATACGCAGTATTTT
CDR3: CASRPFVGQETDTQYF

D: .
V: TRBV25-1
size: many
J: TRBJ1-2
DNA: TGTGCCAGCAGTACCTTTAGACCCGGGGATGGCTACACCTTC
CDR3: CASSTFRPGDGYTF

D: .
V: TRBV9
size: .
J: TRBJ2-3
DNA: TGTGCCAGCAGGCGGGGGCCCGACACAGATACGCAGTATTTT
CDR3: CASRRGPDTDTQYF

D: .
V: TRBV7-9
size: .
J: TRBJ2-7
DNA: TGTGCCAGCAGCTTAGGCAGATCCTACGAGCAGTACTTC
CDR3: CASSLGRSYEQYF

D: TRBD1
V: TRBV7-9
size: .
J: TRBJ1-3
DNA: TGTGCCAGCAGAGTAACAGGGGCATCTGGAAACACCATATATTTT
CDR3: CASRVTGASGNTIYF

D: .
V: TRBV10-3
size: few
J: TRBJ1-1
DNA: TGTGCCATCAGTGAGTCGATAGGGAGGGTCACTGAAGCTTTCTTT
CDR3: CAISESIGRVTEAFF

D: .
V: TRBV10-3
size: .
J: TRBJ1-1
DNA: TGTGCCATCAGTTCCGGGCGTTACACTGAAGCTTTCTTT
CDR3: CAISSGRYTEAFF

D: .
V: TRBV5-1
size: few
J: TRBJ2-7
DNA: TGCGCCAGCAGCCCGTCCGGGTCCTACGAGCAGTACTTC
CDR3: CASSPSGSYEQYF

D: TRBD2
V: TRBV5-6
size: few
J: TRBJ2-3
DNA: TGTGCCAGCAGCTTGGCCCGGACTAGCGGCACAGATACGCAGTATTTT
CDR3: CASSLARTSGTDTQYF

D: .
V: TRBV29-1
size: few
J: TRBJ1-1
DNA: TGCAGCGTTGCCCCAGGGGCGGACACTGAAGCTTTCTTT
CDR3: CSVAPGADTEAFF

D: .
V: TRBV11-2
size: .
J: TRBJ1-1
DNA: TGTGCCAGCAGCTCAGGGGTCCCCATGAACACTGAAGCTTTCTTT
CDR3: CASSSGVPMNTEAFF

D: .
V: TRBV5-1
size: few
J: TRBJ2-3
DNA: TGCGCCAGCAGCTTTGTGAATGGGGAGGATACGCAGTATTTT
CDR3: CASSFVNGEDTQYF

D: .
V: TRBV21-1
size: .
J: TRBJ2-1
DNA: TGTGCCCGGCAGCCTCAGGTCCTATTGTTCTTC
CDR3: CARQPQVLLFF

D: .
V: TRBV11-2
size: few
J: TRBJ2-3
DNA: TGTGCCAGCAGCTATAGGGCAGGGGATGGCACAGATACGCAGTATTTT
CDR3: CASSYRAGDGTDTQYF

D: .
V: TRBV20-1
size: .
J: TRBJ1-2
DNA: TGCAGTGCCCAATGGTCAGGGGAAAGTGGCTACACCTTC
CDR3: CSAQWSGESGYTF

D: .
V: TRBV30
size: many
J: TRBJ1-5
DNA: TGTGCCTGGGAAACGGACAGAAATCAGCCCCAGCATTTT
CDR3: CAWETDRNQPQHF

D: .
V: TRBV15
size: few
J: TRBJ2-5
DNA: TGTGCCACCAGCAGGCGGGAGACCCAGTACTTC
CDR3: CATSRRETQYF

D: .
V: TRBV7-9
size: once
J: TRBJ1-6
DNA: TGTGCCAGCAGCTTCAGGCTTAATTCACCCCTCCACTTT
CDR3: CASSFRLNSPLHF

D: .
V: TRBV25-1
size: few
J: TRBJ2-4
DNA: TGTGCCAGCAGTGATCCTCGTAAGACTCAAAACATTCAGTACTTC
CDR3: CASSDPRKTQNIQYF

D: .
V: TRBV11-2
size: few
J: TRBJ2-5
DNA: TGTGCCAGCAGCGCGGGTGCAGGGTGGGGAGAGACCCAGTACTTC
CDR3: CASSAGAGWGETQYF

D: TRBD1
V: TRBV2
size: few
J: TRBJ1-6
DNA: TGTGCCAACGCCGGGACAGGGCCATGGTCCCTCCACTTT
CDR3: CANAGTGPWSLHF

D: TRBD1
V: TRBV2
size: .
J: TRBJ2-5
DNA: TGTGCCAGCAGTGATTGGACAGGGATGAAGACCCAGTACTTC
CDR3: CASSDWTGMKTQYF

D: .
V: TRBV19
size: few
J: TRBJ1-5
DNA: TGTGCCAGTAGTGTCTCTCAGGGACCGCCGAATCAGCCCCAGCATTTT
CDR3: CASSVSQGPPNQPQHF

D: TRBD2
V: TRBV20-1
size: few
J: TRBJ2-1
DNA: TGCAGTGCGATGGGGAGCGGGGGCGCCCAAGGCGAAGAGCAGTTCTTC
CDR3: CSAMGSGGAQGEEQFF

D: .
V: TRBV29-1
size: .
J: TRBJ2-7
DNA: TGCAGCGCCGCGACTAGTGGATCCGAGCAGTACTTC
CDR3: CSAATSGSEQYF

D: .
V: TRBV7-9
size: few
J: TRBJ2-6
DNA: TGTGCCAGCAGCAAATCTGGGGCCAACGTCCTGACTTTC
CDR3: CASSKSGANVLTF

D: TRBD2
V: TRBV20-1
size: .
J: TRBJ2-1
DNA: TGCAGTGCTCCCGTGGCTAGCGGGGGAGACAATGAGCAGTTCTTC
CDR3: CSAPVASGGDNEQFF

D: TRBD2
V: TRBV30
size: few
J: TRBJ2-1
DNA: TGTGCCTGGACTAGCGGGGGGACGTGGAATGAGCAGTTCTTC
CDR3: CAWTSGGTWNEQFF

D: .
V: TRBV3-1
size: .
J: TRBJ1-3
DNA: TGTGCCAGCAGCCACTACGGCACAGTCTTATCTGGAAACACCATATATTTT
CDR3: CASSHYGTVLSGNTIYF

D: .
V: TRBV18
size: .
J: TRBJ1-1
DNA: TGTGCCAGCTCACCCCAGGGCTCGAACACTGAAGCTTTCTTT
CDR3: CASSPQGSNTEAFF

D: TRBD1
V: TRBV5-1
size: .
J: TRBJ2-3
DNA: TGCGCCAGCAGAGAAACAGGGGGGACAGATACGCAGTATTTT
CDR3: CASRETGGTDTQYF

D: .
V: TRBV7-2
size: .
J: TRBJ1-1
DNA: TGTGCCAGCAGCTTAGCGTCAGGGTTAAACACTGAAGCTTTCTTT
CDR3: CASSLASGLNTEAFF

D: TRBD2
V: TRBV5-5
size: .
J: TRBJ2-2
DNA: TGTGCCAGCAGCTTGCTAGCGGGCCTAGGGGAGCTGTTTTTT
CDR3: CASSLLAGLGELFF

D: .
V: TRBV30
size: .
J: TRBJ2-2
DNA: TGTGCCTGGGGGCCGGGACAGAACACCGGGGAGCTGTTTTTT
CDR3: CAWGPGQNTGELFF

D: .
V: TRBV4-1
size: .
J: TRBJ2-1
DNA: TGCGCCAGCAGCCAAGAGAGATATGCCGAGCAGTTCTTC
CDR3: CASSQERYAEQFF

D: TRBD1
V: TRBV11-1
size: .
J: TRBJ1-6
DNA: TGTGCCAGCAGTTCCGCCCGACAGGGTTGGAATTCACCCCTCCACTTT
CDR3: CASSSARQGWNSPLHF

D: .
V: TRBV27
size: .
J: TRBJ2-1
DNA: TGTGCCAGCAGCCATGGGACGTCCGGGGGCAATGAGCAGTTCTTC
CDR3: CASSHGTSGGNEQFF

D: TRBD1
V: TRBV7-8
size: .
J: TRBJ1-1
DNA: TGTGCCAGCAGCTCCGCGACAGGGACGAACACTGAAGCTTTCTTT
CDR3: CASSSATGTNTEAFF

D: .
V: TRBV13
size: many
J: TRBJ1-3
DNA: TGTGCCAGCAGCTTAGGGACGGACGGAAACACCATATATTTT
CDR3: CASSLGTDGNTIYF

D: TRBD1
V: TRBV5-1
size: .
J: TRBJ2-7
DNA: TGCGCCAGCAGCAGCCGGGACAGGGACGGCGAGCAGTACTTC
CDR3: CASSSRDRDGEQYF

D: TRBD2
V: TRBV2
size: .
J: TRBJ2-5
DNA: TGTGCCATCACTAGCGGGGGAGCCCGGTACTTC
CDR3: CAITSGGARYF

D: .
V: TRBV15
size: many
J: TRBJ2-5
DNA: TGTGCCACCAGCAGAGACTCTAGGGGTCGGGGTCAAGAGACCCAGTACTTC
CDR3: CATSRDSRGRGQETQYF

D: .
V: TRBV2
size: .
J: TRBJ2-1
DNA: TGTGCCAGCAGTGAAACGGGGTCTCTCCGCTTCAATGAGCAGTTCTTC
CDR3: CASSETGSLRFNEQFF